A single T cell receptor beta chain is shown here with its context. This clonotype came up many times. No antigen is known for it. No base qualities exist here, and no much larger clone lies one base off it. This entry belongs to a study of CD8 T cells in ankylosing spondylitis (TCRdb year 2017). Regarding the complete study: The study set out to find disease-linked TCR variants by profiling T cell receptor beta repertoires in ankylosing spondylitis patients and healthy donors. The full study cohort comprised 25 ankylosing spondylitis patients and approximately 100 healthy donors. Samples of peripheral blood were taken, and for ankylosing spondylitis patients, synovial fluid was collected as well. General conclusions and limits of the study: The disease-linked clones were reported as significantly enriched in matched synovial fluid samples from ankylosing spondylitis patients. A TCR beta motif made up of several highly homologous amino acid variants appeared to be characteristic of blood from ankylosing spondylitis patients. A CD8+ phenotype was shown by the disease-linked clones, which were found at relatively low frequencies in peripheral blood. Some motif variants had previously been reported in the synovial fluid and blood of reactive arthritis patients, which suggests shared mechanisms of disease initiation.

The germline V gene specifies MDHEN as CDR1 and SYDVKM as CDR2. Measured from the cysteine to the phenylalanine, the CDR3 is 16 residues long. CDR3 DNA is the only sequence kept; it has 48 bases, read in frame from the first base. The junction shows trimming of 5 bases on V and 5 bases on J, and the gene matches do not reach 11 bases of it. Data came from an Illumina HiSeq 2500. Quantitative 5'-RACE with molecular barcodes was used to prepare TCR beta libraries. For the original study's pipeline: To identify disease-linked TCR variants, a new computational method was used, one built on a probabilistic model of VDJ rearrangement. TCRdb handled the public reads itself, with Q25 trimming in fastp and clone calling in MiXCR, and kept productive beta chains. CDR3 protein sequences are deduplicated, and each keeps its most common genes and DNA. These V and J calls are TCRdb output, not the study's own analysis. This sample comprises approximately 520,000 distinct CDR3 sequences, roughly 5% of them detected only once. The ten largest clones capture approximately 4% of the sample.

The specimen was blood, either unsorted or a sorted T cell fraction (not recorded which). This chain is built from TRBV28 and TRBJ2-5; the junction holds 10 bases that match TRBD2. This clonotype was obtained from a male donor with ankylosing spondylitis. This receptor has the CDR3 CASSPASGGQWETQYF. The DNA is as follows: TGTGCCAGCAGTCCAGCTAGCGGGGGCCAATGGGAGACCCAGTACTTC.